Described below is a single T cell receptor (beta chain) sequence and its context. The record originates from a study of naive CD8 T cells in extremely preterm neonates. CDR3 length: 12 residues. Trimming cost V 5 bases and J 6 bases, with 7 bases left between them. Germline values: CDR1 SEHNR, CDR2 FQNEAQ (reference sequence). Clones were sequenced by immunoSEQ multiplex PCR, and TCRdb holds only the in-frame ones, with some missing. This sample yields roughly 5,000 clones, of which almost 99% are seen a single time; 0.55% to 0.6% belongs to the top ten. The sequencing sample was made of naive CD8+ T cells from blood. The rearrangement uses TRBV7-9 and TRBJ2-2; D uncertain. The TCR sequence derives from a human donor in good health. The CDR3: CASSGTSGELFF. CDR3 in DNA: TGTGCCAGCAGCGGCACATCCGGGGAGCTGTTTTTT. Full variable domain (outside the CDR3, taken from reference TRBV7-9 and TRBJ2-2): DTGVSQNPRHKITKRGQNVTFRCDPISEHNRLYWYRQTLGQGPEFLTYFQNEAQLEKSRLLSDRFSAERPKGSFSTLEIQRTEQGDSAMYLCASSGTSGELFFGEGSRLTVL.